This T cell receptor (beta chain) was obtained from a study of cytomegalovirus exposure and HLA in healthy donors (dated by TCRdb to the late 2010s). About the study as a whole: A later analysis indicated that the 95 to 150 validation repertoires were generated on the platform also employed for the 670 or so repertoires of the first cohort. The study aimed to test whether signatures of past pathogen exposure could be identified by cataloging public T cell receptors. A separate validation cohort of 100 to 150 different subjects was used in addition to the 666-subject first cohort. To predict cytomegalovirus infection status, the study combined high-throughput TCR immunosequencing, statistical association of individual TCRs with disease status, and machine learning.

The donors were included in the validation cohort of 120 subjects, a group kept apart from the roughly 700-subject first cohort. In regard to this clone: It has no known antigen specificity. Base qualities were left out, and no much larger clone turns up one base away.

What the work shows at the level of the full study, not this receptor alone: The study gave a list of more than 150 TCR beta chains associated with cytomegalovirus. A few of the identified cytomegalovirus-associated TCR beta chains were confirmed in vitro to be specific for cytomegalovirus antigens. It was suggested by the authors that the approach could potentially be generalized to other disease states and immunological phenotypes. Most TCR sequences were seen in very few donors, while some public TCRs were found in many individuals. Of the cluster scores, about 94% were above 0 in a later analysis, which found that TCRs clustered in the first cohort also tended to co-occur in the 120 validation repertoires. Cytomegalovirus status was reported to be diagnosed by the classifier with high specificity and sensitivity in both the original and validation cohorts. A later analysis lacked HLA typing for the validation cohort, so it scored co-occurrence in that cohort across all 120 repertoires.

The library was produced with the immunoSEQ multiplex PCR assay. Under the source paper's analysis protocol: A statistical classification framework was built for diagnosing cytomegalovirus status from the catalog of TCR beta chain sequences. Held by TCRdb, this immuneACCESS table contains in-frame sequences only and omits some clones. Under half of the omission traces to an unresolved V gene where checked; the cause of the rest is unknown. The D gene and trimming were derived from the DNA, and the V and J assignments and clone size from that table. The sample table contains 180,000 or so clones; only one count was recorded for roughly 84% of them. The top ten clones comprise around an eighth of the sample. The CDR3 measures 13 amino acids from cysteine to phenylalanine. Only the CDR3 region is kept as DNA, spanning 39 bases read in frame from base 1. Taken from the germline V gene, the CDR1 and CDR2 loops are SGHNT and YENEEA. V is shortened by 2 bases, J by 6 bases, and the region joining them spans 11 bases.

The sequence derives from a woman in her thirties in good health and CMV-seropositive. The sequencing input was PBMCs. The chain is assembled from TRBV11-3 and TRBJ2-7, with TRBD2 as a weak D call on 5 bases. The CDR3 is CASSLIFGVEQYF. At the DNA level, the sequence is TGTGCCAGCAGCTTAATTTTCGGGGTCGAGCAGTACTTC. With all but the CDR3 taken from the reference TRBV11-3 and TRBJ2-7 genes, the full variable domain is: EAGVVQSPRYKIIEKKQPVAFWCNPISGHNTLYWYLQNLGQGPELLIRYENEEAVDDSQLPKDRFSAERLKGVDSTLKIQPAELGDSAVYLCASSLIFGVEQYFGPGTRLTVT.